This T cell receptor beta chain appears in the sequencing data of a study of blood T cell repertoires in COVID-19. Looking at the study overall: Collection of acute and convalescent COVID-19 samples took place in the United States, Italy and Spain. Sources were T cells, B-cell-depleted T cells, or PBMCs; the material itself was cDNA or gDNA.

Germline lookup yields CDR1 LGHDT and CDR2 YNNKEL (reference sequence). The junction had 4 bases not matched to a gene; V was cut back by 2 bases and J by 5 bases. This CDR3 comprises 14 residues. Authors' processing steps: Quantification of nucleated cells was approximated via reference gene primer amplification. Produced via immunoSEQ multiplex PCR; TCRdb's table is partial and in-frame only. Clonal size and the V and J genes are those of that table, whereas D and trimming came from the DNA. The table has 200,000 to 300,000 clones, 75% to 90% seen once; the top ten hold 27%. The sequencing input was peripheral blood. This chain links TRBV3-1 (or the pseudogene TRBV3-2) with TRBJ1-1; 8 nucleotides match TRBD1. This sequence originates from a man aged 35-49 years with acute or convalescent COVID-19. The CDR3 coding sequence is TGTGCCAGCAGCCAACAGGGGGCTTATACTGAAGCTTTCTTT. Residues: CASSQQGAYTEAFF.